The 14 T cell receptor beta chains in this list originate from one sample, sequenced in a study of STAT3 mutations in large granular lymphocyte leukemia. Findings and caveats of the study: In T-cell large granular lymphocyte leukemia, about half of patients showed multiple immunodominant subclonotypes.

Clones were read by immunoSEQ multiplex PCR, and TCRdb kept only the in-frame ones, dropping some. In the table there are about 42,000 clones, 81% of which are singletons. Their cognate antigens are unknown. The material sequenced was PBMCs. These receptors were obtained from a human donor with T large granular lymphocyte leukemia. Some clones in this sample may be carry-over from other donors' samples.

This rearrangement joins TRBV15 to TRBJ2-3; no clear D gene. V shed 4 bases and J shed 1 base, with 6 bases lying between them. Germline values: CDR1 LNHNV, CDR2 YYDKDF (reference sequence). This CDR3 contains 13 residues. For the CDR3, the DNA is TGTGCCACCAGCAACACAGGCACAGATACGCAGTATTTT. Its translation: CATSNTGTDTQYF.

The V and J genes are TRBV19 and TRBJ1-4; the match to TRBD1 covers 9 bases. Per the germline V gene, CDR1 is LNHDA and CDR2 is SQIVND (reference sequence). Unmatched junction bases numbered 10, after V lost 4 bases and J lost 7 bases. The length of the CDR3 is 16 residues. The CDR3 DNA follows: TGTGCCAGTAGTAATCCCTGGACAGGGGAGCGTGAAAAACTGTTTTTT. Protein: CASSNPWTGEREKLFF.

V usage is TRBV14 and J usage is TRBJ2-7, with 9 bases that match TRBD2. J gave up 9 bases and V 3 bases, and 9 bases lay outside the gene matches. The CDR3 loop spans 14 amino acids. Germline V gene lookup returns CDR1 SGHDN and CDR2 FVKESK. In DNA form, the CDR3 reads TGTGCCAGCAGCCAGAATAGCGGGGGAAGGTGGCAGTACTTC. Residues: CASSQNSGGRWQYF. The entire variable domain, with the rest obtained from reference TRBV14 and TRBJ2-7, is as follows: EAGVTQFPSHSVIEKGQTVTLRCDPISGHDNLYWYRRVMGKEIKFLLHFVKESKQDESGMPNNRFLAERTGGTYSTLKVQPAELEDSGVYFCASSQNSGGRWQYFGPGTRLTVT.

The CDR3 loop reads CASSFRVKTVDYEQYF. CDR3 nucleotide sequence: TGTGCCAGCAGCTTCCGGGTCAAGACAGTTGACTACGAGCAGTACTTC. The chain recombines TRBV11-2 with TRBJ2-7; TRBD1 might be the D (5 bases). Trimming removed 3 bases from V and 3 bases from J, with 18 bases in between. CDR3 length equals 16 residues. The germline gives CDR1 SGHAT, CDR2 FQNNGV. Combining the CDR3 with reference TRBV11-2 and TRBJ2-7 gives the whole variable domain EAGVAQSPRYKIIEKRQSVAFWCNPISGHATLYWYQQILGQGPKLLIQFQNNGVVDDSQLPKDRFSAERLKGVDSTLKIQPAKLEDSAVYLCASSFRVKTVDYEQYFGPGTRLTVT.

The chain carries TRBV5-1 and TRBJ1-2; possibly TRBD1 for D (6 bases). The CDR3 length is 14 residues. The germline V gene encodes CDR1 SGHRS and CDR2 YFSETQ. Trimming took 7 bases from V and 2 from J, leaving 15 bases between them. DNA of the CDR3: TGCGCCAGCTCGTTAAACAGGGCGAACTATGGCTACACCTTC. This translates into CASSLNRANYGYTF.

The rearrangement joins TRBV18 to TRBJ1-1; perhaps TRBD1 as D (5 bases). With 6 bases removed from V and 1 base from J, the gap between germline ends came to 9 bases. The CDR3 spans 13 residues. Germline CDR1 reads KGHSH; CDR2 reads LQKENI. The chain's CDR3 is CASSSDRNTEAFF. The CDR3 nucleotides read TGTGCCAGCTCTTCCGACAGGAACACTGAAGCTTTCTTT. The full variable domain, its missing parts supplied by reference TRBV18 and TRBJ1-1, is NAGVMQNPRHLVRRRGQEARLRCSPMKGHSHVYWYRQLPEEGLKFMVYLQKENIIDESGMPKERFSAEFPKEGPSILRIQQVVRGDSAAYFCASSSDRNTEAFFGQGTRLTVV.

This clone occurred once. The chain employs TRBV4-2 and TRBJ1-6; perhaps TRBD1 as D (5 bases). The germline CDR1 and CDR2 sequences are LGHNA and YNFKEQ. The CDR3 runs 16 residues. Trimming cost V 5 bases and J 6 bases, with 17 bases left between them. This chain's CDR3 is CASSDRGGNVNSPLHF. For the CDR3, the DNA is TGTGCCAGCAGCGACAGAGGTGGGAATGTTAATTCACCCCTCCACTTT.

This clone was counted only a few times. V gene TRBV28 combines with J gene TRBJ1-1; D unresolved. Germline V CDR1 and CDR2: MDHEN, SYDVKM. The CDR3 loop spans 14 amino acids. V was pared by 3 bases and J by 1 base, with 9 bases between. This chain's CDR3 is CASSFRGRNTEAFF. For the CDR3, the DNA is TGTGCCAGCAGTTTTCGGGGAAGGAACACTGAAGCTTTCTTT.

The V and J genes are TRBV28 and TRBJ2-5, with 12 bases lining up with TRBD2. The CDR3 consists of 15 residues. CDR1 is MDHEN, CDR2 SYDVKM, per germline. The trim removed 7 bases at V and 7 bases at J, leaving 10 bases unmatched. The CDR3 sequence is CASTKLAGGIGTQYF. CDR3 sequence (DNA): TGTGCCAGCACCAAACTAGCGGGGGGCATCGGGACCCAGTACTTC.

The gene calls are TRBV6-5 and TRBJ1-1, with 7 positions matching TRBD1. The germline CDR1 and CDR2 sequences are MNHEY and SVGAGI. J gave up 5 bases and V 10 bases, and 10 bases lay outside the gene matches. The CDR3 has 13 amino acids. DNA for the CDR3: TGTGCCACTACTCGGGGACAGTTTACTGAAGCTTTCTTT. As protein: CATTRGQFTEAFF.

The chain uses TRBV7-9 and TRBJ2-3; D unclear. V lost 2 bases and J 4 bases, leaving 4 bases between the germline ends. Per the germline V gene, CDR1 is SEHNR and CDR2 is FQNEAQ (reference sequence). This CDR3 comprises 12 residues. CDR3 amino acids: CASSLYADTQYF. The CDR3 coding sequence is TGTGCCAGCAGCTTATATGCAGATACGCAGTATTTT.

V is TRBV6-1 and J is TRBJ2-5, with D unclear. The germline gives CDR1 MNHNS, CDR2 SASEGT. The CDR3 has 13 residues. V was pared by 3 bases and J by 5 bases, with 10 bases between. The CDR3, as DNA: TGTGCCAGCAGTGATGGGATGGGGGAGACCCAGTACTTC. Protein: CASSDGMGETQYF.

This sequence joins TRBV30 and TRBJ1-5, with D possibly matching TRBD1 (5 bases). The CDR3 loop spans 14 amino acids. The germline V gene encodes CDR1 GTSNPN and CDR2 SVGIG (reference sequence). The CDR3 DNA is TGTGCTGCAGCGAGGGGTTTTAGCAATCAGCCCCAGCATTTT. It yields the protein CAAARGFSNQPQHF.

The chain employs TRBV28 and TRBJ2-1, with 8 positions matching TRBD1. The ends lost 5 bases at V and 10 bases at J; junction bases unmatched: 1. This CDR3 has 11 amino acids. Germline loops: CDR1 MDHEN, CDR2 SYDVKM. The CDR3 region has the DNA TGTGCCAGCAGTAGACAGGGGGAGCAGTTCTTC. Amino acids: CASSRQGEQFF.